These T cell receptor beta chains were read from a single sample in a study of control samples from healthy donors and cancer patients. Assay used: immunoSEQ multiplex PCR; TCRdb lists only in-frame clones, some missing. Of about 96,000 clones listed, 85% to 95% were seen once; the top ten hold approximately 8%. The material sequenced was blood. These receptor sequences come from a man aged 18 to 35 in good health. Both conserved end residues are part of each CDR3. The D gene is left open where the match is weak. Clone size is shown for a subset of rows, as once, few, many or a class of expanded clone.

>-|TRBV29-1|TRBJ1-1|TRBD1
CSVEVSRQGEEAFF
TGCAGCGTTGAGGTGTCCCGACAGGGGGAGGAAGCTTTCTTT
>-|TRBV7-9|TRBJ2-3|TRBD1
CASSFGGQGADTQYF
TGTGCCAGCAGCTTCGGGGGACAGGGGGCAGATACGCAGTATTTT
>-|TRBV4-1|TRBJ1-1|TRBD1
CASSQVSSRGTHTEAFF
TGCGCCAGCAGCCAAGTATCCAGCAGGGGGACCCACACTGAAGCTTTCTTT
>-|TRBV11-2|TRBJ2-1|-
CASSQNGHNNEQFF
TGTGCCAGCAGCCAGAATGGCCATAACAATGAGCAGTTCTTC
>-|TRBV5-1|TRBJ1-4|TRBD1
CASSFGTGNEKLFF
TGCGCCAGCAGCTTCGGGACAGGGAATGAAAAACTGTTTTTT
>-|TRBV6-5|TRBJ1-2|-
CASTPEGFGGYTF
TGTGCCAGCACTCCCGAGGGGTTCGGAGGCTACACCTTC
>-|TRBV2|TRBJ1-6|TRBD1
CASSAPRGTGGLNSPLHF
TGTGCCAGCAGTGCACCCCGGGGGACAGGGGGGCTTAATTCACCCCTCCACTTT
>once|TRBV6-5|TRBJ2-1|TRBD1
CASSYRDRGPYEQFF
TGTGCCAGCAGTTACAGGGACAGGGGGCCTTATGAGCAGTTCTTC
>-|TRBV5-4|TRBJ1-4|-
CASSPDTNEKLFF
TGTGCCAGCAGCCCGGACACAAATGAAAAACTGTTTTTT
>-|TRBV19|TRBJ2-1|TRBD2
CASSISYGSGGNEQFF
TGTGCCAGTAGTATCTCTTACGGGAGCGGGGGCAATGAGCAGTTCTTC
>-|TRBV30|TRBJ1-2|-
CAWSSGMVYGYTF
TGTGCCTGGAGTTCAGGGATGGTCTATGGCTACACCTTC
>-|TRBV19|TRBJ1-4|TRBD1
CASRGQKQVNEKLFF
TGTGCCAGCAGGGGACAGAAACAAGTTAATGAAAAACTGTTTTTT
>-|TRBV5-5|TRBJ2-7|-
CASSFPGQGLYEQYF
TGTGCCAGCAGCTTCCCGGGACAAGGGCTCTACGAGCAGTACTTC
>-|TRBV30|TRBJ1-5|TRBD1
CAWSPGGFEPQHF
TGTGCCTGGAGCCCAGGGGGATTTGAGCCCCAGCATTTT
>-|TRBV19|TRBJ1-2|TRBD1
CASSAGQLNYGYTF
TGTGCCAGTAGCGCGGGACAGCTGAACTATGGCTACACCTTC
>few|TRBV9|TRBJ2-3|-
CASSVDLMAQADTQYF
TGTGCCAGCAGCGTAGATCTCATGGCGCAGGCAGATACGCAGTATTTT
>-|TRBV6-5|TRBJ1-2|-
CASRDWAQGDYGYTF
TGTGCCAGCAGGGACTGGGCGCAGGGTGACTATGGCTACACCTTC
>-|TRBV3-1/TRBV3-2|TRBJ2-7|TRBD2
CASSPVGGDEQYF
TGTGCCAGCAGCCCCGTGGGAGGGGACGAGCAGTACTTC
>-|TRBV5-6|TRBJ1-1|-
CASRHGTLTMNTEAFF
TGTGCCAGCAGGCACGGGACACTAACTATGAACACTGAAGCTTTCTTT
>-|TRBV29-1|TRBJ1-3|TRBD1
CSAVDGTGFNTIYF
TGCAGCGCCGTAGACGGGACAGGGTTTAACACCATATATTTT
>-|TRBV4-1|TRBJ2-1|TRBD1
CASSHPPQGQGQREQFF
TGCGCCAGCAGCCATCCCCCCCAGGGACAGGGTCAACGGGAGCAGTTCTTC
>-|TRBV4-1|TRBJ1-4|-
CASSQAPQGGNEKLFF
TGCGCCAGCAGCCAAGCCCCCCAGGGAGGTAATGAAAAACTGTTTTTT